The source of this T cell receptor (beta chain) is a study of T cell repertoires in cytomegalovirus infection. Study summary: In public TCR beta signatures, there were indications of both CMV infection and matching HLA type. Study-level results: There were carriers of CMV plus the relevant HLA, and cumulative public TCR beta family frequency identified them. HLA-C-restricted CMV-specific TCR beta clonotypes prevailed in the ex vivo response.

This CDR3 contains 15 residues. Trimming took 5 bases from V and 6 from J; bases not matched to a gene: 6. Germline values: CDR1 SEHNR, CDR2 FQNEAQ (reference sequence). In the case of this clonotype: Its antigen is not known.

TCRdb re-called the reads with MiXCR, one entry per CDR3 protein. The sample shows some 900,000 distinct CDR3 sequences, less than 35% of them seen only once. The receptor was isolated from a human donor in good health (CMV status not recorded). Some clones in this sample may be carry-over from other donors' samples. The chain couples TRBV7-9 to TRBJ2-1, with 11 bases fitting TRBD1. The sequencing here drew on cultured CD8+ T cells from PBMCs, taken from culture after CMV antigen stimulation. The CDR3 spells CASSHRDRGVNEQFF. CDR3 sequence (DNA): TGTGCCAGCAGCCACCGGGACAGGGGGGTCAATGAGCAGTTCTTC.